A selection of T cell receptor beta chains follows, all from one sample in a study of graft-versus-host responses after intestinal transplantation. Which antigens these TCRs recognize remains unknown. Sequencing used immunoSEQ multiplex PCR; TCRdb keeps in-frame clones, though not all of them. The sample records about 130,000 clones, around 90% being singletons. Sample: unstimulated CD4+ T cells sorted from spleen or lymph node cells, taken before intestinal transplant. These TCRs come from a human donor who received an intestinal transplant. The CDR3 runs from the conserved cysteine through the conserved F or W. Clone size is not always given. Where it is, it says once, few, many or a class for expanded clones.

CDR3 protein | J gene | clone size | V gene
CASSPSRGENIQYF | TRBJ2-4 | . | TRBV5-1
CASSLGTNQETQYF | TRBJ2-5 | . | TRBV5-4
CASSQDVIDGYTF | TRBJ1-2 | . | TRBV4-2
CASSLLSEQYF | TRBJ2-7 | . | TRBV28
CASSLDWVYEQYF | . | . | TRBV7-9
CASRDLTGGMETQYF | TRBJ2-5 | . | TRBV2
CAISGRGRDTEAFF | TRBJ1-1 | once | TRBV10-3
CASSILLGNTGELFF | TRBJ2-2 | . | TRBV19
CASSLGRFYEQYF | TRBJ2-7 | . | TRBV28
CASSSTGTKETQYF | TRBJ2-5 | . | TRBV5-1
CASRELAGAVHEQYF | TRBJ2-7 | . | TRBV19
CASSQAHPSAFF | TRBJ1-1 | . | TRBV14
CSVVDSWVPGNTIYF | TRBJ1-3 | . | TRBV29-1
CASHGGEFNEKLFF | TRBJ1-4 | . | TRBV30
CASSRDLPAFYGYTF | TRBJ1-2 | . | TRBV5-6
CASSPSPTGELFF | TRBJ2-2 | . | TRBV18
CAISDRGDYGYTF | TRBJ1-2 | . | TRBV10-3
CASRSGGFSNQPQHF | TRBJ1-5 | . | TRBV10-1
CASSDASAGGYTF | TRBJ1-2 | . | TRBV6-1
CASSQLAGYSNEQFF | TRBJ2-1 | once | TRBV5-1
CASSQGRGEKLFF | TRBJ1-4 | . | TRBV28
CAWSREGITGELFF | TRBJ2-2 | few | TRBV30
CASSLLAAYEQYF | TRBJ2-7 | . | TRBV5-1
CATSRDGEGTYGNTIYF | TRBJ1-3 | . | TRBV15
CASSDLYNEQFF | TRBJ2-1 | . | TRBV6-5
CASRETVPMYGYTF | TRBJ1-2 | . | TRBV28
CASSILDRENEKLFF | TRBJ1-4 | . | TRBV19
CASSLGWGEAFF | TRBJ1-1 | . | TRBV5-1
CAISDRGETYEQYF | TRBJ2-7 | . | TRBV10-3
CASSELAGGYNEQFF | TRBJ2-1 | . | TRBV6-4
CASSWGLAGGFADTQYF | TRBJ2-3 | . | TRBV7-9
CASSLDPGANTGELFF | TRBJ2-2 | . | TRBV5-4
CASSAGTSGNQETQYF | TRBJ2-5 | . | TRBV2
CASSYWTAMGGYTF | TRBJ1-2 | . | TRBV5-6
CASSIARPLQPVYEQYF | TRBJ2-7 | . | TRBV7-9
CASSLLLAGGNNEQFF | TRBJ2-1 | . | TRBV7-3
CASSLSGQRHYGYTF | TRBJ1-2 | few | TRBV7-9
CASSGIVSSGRTDTQYF | TRBJ2-3 | . | TRBV7-3
CASSFSGEQYF | TRBJ2-7 | . | TRBV27
CASGWQDSYGYTF | TRBJ1-2 | . | TRBV19
CASNRDTLYEQYF | TRBJ2-7 | . | TRBV2
CASSSRTGRANVLTF | TRBJ2-6 | few | TRBV28
CASSLGGGAEAFF | TRBJ1-1 | . | TRBV5-1
CASSPGSGAYEQYF | . | . | TRBV18
CASSDRGLGYTF | TRBJ1-2 | . | TRBV28
CASSQVWRGAYNEQFF | TRBJ2-1 | once | TRBV4-1
CASSLDLAFYEQYF | TRBJ2-7 | . | TRBV7-8
CASSHRTGELFF | TRBJ2-2 | . | TRBV4-3
CASSLYSGRYEQFF | TRBJ2-1 | few | TRBV27
CASSLTGRGANVLTF | TRBJ2-6 | . | TRBV7-9
CASSMGTLYNEQFF | TRBJ2-1 | . | TRBV19
CAISDYQATGELFF | TRBJ2-2 | . | TRBV10-3
CASSQDQSNYGYTF | TRBJ1-2 | . | TRBV4-1
CASSLAGPYNEQFF | TRBJ2-1 | . | TRBV6-1
CASSNRRGSSYEQYF | TRBJ2-7 | . | TRBV11-2
CASSPTGEVQYF | TRBJ2-5 | . | TRBV7-3
CASSSWGSTDTQYF | TRBJ2-3 | . | TRBV6-6
CAWERLTDTQYF | TRBJ2-3 | . | TRBV30